This passage covers 24 T cell receptor beta chains from one sample sequenced in a study of T-cell memory formation after mild COVID-19. TCRdb recomputed calls from the 5' RACE reads with MiXCR, one row per CDR3 protein. The table has about 250,000 distinct CDR3 sequences, roughly 14% seen once; the top ten hold 2.1%. Sequencing was carried out using PBMCs or a T cell subset sorted from them (not recorded which). The receptors were gathered from an adult woman who had mild COVID-19 (a few samples of this study predate the infection). Cell type and time point are not known.

This chain uses TRBV30 with TRBJ2-1; TRBD2 matches 8 bases. There are 14 residues in the CDR3. With V trimmed by 2 bases and J by 4 bases, 4 bases remained unmatched. Germline V gene lookup returns CDR1 GTSNPN and CDR2 SVGIG (reference sequence). The CDR3 sequence is CAWSFASGYNEQFF. The CDR3 DNA follows: TGTGCCTGGAGTTTCGCTAGCGGGTACAATGAGCAGTTCTTC. The entire variable domain, with the rest obtained from reference TRBV30 and TRBJ2-1, is as follows: SQTIHQWPATLVQPVGSPLSLECTVEGTSNPNLYWYRQAAGRGLQLLFYSVGIGQISSEVPQNLSASRPQDRQFILSSKKLLLSDSGFYLCAWSFASGYNEQFFGPGTRLTVL.

This clonotype was counted between two and nine times. The chain recombines TRBV7-2 with TRBJ2-1; 9 nucleotides line up with TRBD2. The J segment lost 4 bases and the V segment lost 5 bases, leaving 6 bases of the junction unmatched. Germline V gives CDR1 SGHTA, CDR2 FQGNSA. The CDR3 covers 15 residues. This CDR3 is CASSRRGGVYNEQFF. CDR3 in DNA: TGTGCCAGCAGCCGACGCGGGGGGGTATACAATGAGCAGTTCTTC.

The J gene is TRBJ2-1, the V gene TRBV5-1, with D perhaps TRBD2 (6 bases). V was clipped by 1 base and J by 8 bases, with 16 bases between them. The CDR3 has 15 amino acids. The germline V gene encodes CDR1 SGHRS and CDR2 YFSETQ. The CDR3 reads CASSLTLGGQDEQFF. In DNA, the CDR3 is TGCGCCAGCAGCTTGACTCTCGGAGGGCAGGATGAGCAGTTCTTC. Full variable domain (rest looked up from reference TRBV5-1 and TRBJ2-1): KAGVTQTPRYLIKTRGQQVTLSCSPISGHRSVSWYQQTPGQGLQFLFEYFSETQRNKGNFPGRFSGRQFSNSRSEMNVSTLELGDSALYLCASSLTLGGQDEQFFGPGTRLTVL.

This clonotype was picked up a small number of times. The chain couples TRBV12-3 or TRBV12-4 to TRBJ1-5, with D possibly TRBD1 on 5 matching bases. The CDR3 has 14 residues. Trimming stripped 8 bases from V and 3 bases from J, with 14 bases between. CDR3 loop: CASSVGRHNQPQHF. In nucleotides, the CDR3 is TGTGCCAGCTCCGTGGGGCGACACAATCAGCCCCAGCATTTT.

The gene calls are TRBV20-1 and TRBJ2-2, with 8 bases that match TRBD1. V lost 4 bases to trimming and J lost 0 bases; unmatched junction nucleotides: 10. CDR3 length: 17 residues. The germline gives CDR1 DFQATT, CDR2 SNEGSKA (reference sequence). The CDR3 DNA follows: TGCAGTGCTATCCCCGCTGGGGACAGGACGAACACCGGGGAGCTGTTTTTT. Residues: CSAIPAGDRTNTGELFF.

J is TRBJ2-1 and V is TRBV29-1, with 7 bases matching TRBD2. Per germline, CDR1 SQVTM and CDR2 ANQGSEA. Losses at the gene ends were 7 bases for V and 3 bases for J; bases not matched to a gene: 6. The CDR3 contains 13 residues. CDR3 region: CSAGGLGYNEQFF. In DNA form, the CDR3 reads TGCAGCGCGGGGGGACTTGGCTACAATGAGCAGTTCTTC.

J is TRBJ1-1 and V is TRBV12-3 or TRBV12-4; 12 nucleotides agree with TRBD1. The J segment lost 10 bases and the V segment lost 5 bases, leaving 5 bases of the junction unmatched. CDR3 length equals 13 residues. Here the CDR3 DNA reads TGTGCCAGCAGTCCGGGACAGGGGGCTGTAGCTTTCTTT. Translation gives CASSPGQGAVAFF.

This CDR3 is CASSLDRGGEGYTF. Here the CDR3 DNA reads TGTGCCAGCAGCCTCGACAGGGGAGGAGAAGGCTACACCTTC. The chain uses TRBV11-2 and TRBJ1-2; 8 bases match TRBD1. CDR3 size: 14 residues. V dropped 5 bases and J dropped 8; count of bases not matched to a gene: 10. CDR1 and CDR2 (germline): SGHAT, FQNNGV.

V gene TRBV12-3 or TRBV12-4 combines with J gene TRBJ2-5; D might be TRBD2 (6 bases). The CDR3 runs 15 residues. V was pared by 3 bases and J by 3 bases, with 14 bases between. The CDR3 DNA reads as TGTGCCAGCAGTTTTTCCGGGAGCGGCGAAGAGACCCAGTACTTC. Translating gives CASSFSGSGEETQYF.

The chain carries TRBV7-9 and TRBJ2-1; 7 bases are a match to TRBD2. With 3 bases clipped from V and 7 bases from J, the junction kept 9 bases outside the gene matches. Per the germline V gene, CDR1 is SEHNR and CDR2 is FQNEAQ (reference sequence). This CDR3 has 15 amino acids. The CDR3 protein is CASSFTGGGLNEQFF. In DNA, the CDR3 is TGTGCCAGCAGCTTTACGGGAGGCGGGTTGAATGAGCAGTTCTTC.

The rearrangement uses TRBV10-3 and TRBJ2-1; D might be TRBD1 (6 bases). The CDR3 extends over 15 amino acids. Germline CDR1 ENHRY, CDR2 SYGVKD. Trimming left V 6 bases short and J 5 bases short, with 17 bases between. CDR3 in DNA: TGTGCCATCAGAAGTTCCGGGACATCGAACAATGAGCAGTTCTTC. Translation gives CAIRSSGTSNNEQFF.

The CDR3 nucleotides are TGCGCCAGCAGCGGACAGGGGATACTTACTAATAACTATGGCTACACCTTC. This translates into CASSGQGILTNNYGYTF. The chain employs TRBV5-1 and TRBJ1-2; 9 bases align to TRBD1. Germline CDR1 SGHRS, CDR2 YFSETQ. The ends lost 4 bases at V and 1 base at J; junction bases unmatched: 11. This CDR3 has 17 residues.

This clonotype was recorded many times. The rearrangement uses TRBV5-1 and TRBJ2-7; D remains unclear. The V and J ends lost 0 bases and 2 bases respectively, with 12 bases between them. This CDR3 spans 15 amino acids. Per germline, CDR1 SGHRS and CDR2 YFSETQ. CDR3 loop: CASSLAGQEAYEQYF. CDR3 sequence (DNA): TGCGCCAGCAGCTTGGCCGGGCAGGAAGCCTACGAGCAGTACTTC.

Ten or more counts support this clonotype. The gene calls are TRBV5-1 and TRBJ1-1; D not resolved. With 4 bases removed from V and 5 bases from J, the gap between germline ends came to 15 bases. Germline V gene data show CDR1 as SGHRS and CDR2 as YFSETQ. The CDR3 has 14 amino acids. The CDR3 coding sequence is TGCGCCAGCAGCACCACCAGTTCCCGGACTGAAGCTTTCTTT. Translating gives CASSTTSSRTEAFF.

In its sample, this clonotype was seen many times. J is TRBJ1-2 and V is TRBV7-2, with 7 nucleotides matching TRBD1. Germline loops: CDR1 SGHTA, CDR2 FQGNSA. This CDR3 contains 16 residues. After removal of 5 bases from V and 4 bases from J, the junction contained 13 bases not matched to a gene. The CDR3 coding sequence is TGTGCCAGCAGCGCTGCCGGGACAGCCAGATCCTATGGCTACACCTTC. Residues: CASSAAGTARSYGYTF. The full variable domain, in which reference TRBV7-2 and TRBJ1-2 provide the parts outside the CDR3, is GAGVSQSPSNKVTEKGKDVELRCDPISGHTALYWYRQSLGQGLEFLIYFQGNSAPDKSGLPSDRFSAERTGGSVSTLTIQRTQQEDSAVYLCASSAAGTARSYGYTFGSGTRLTVV.

This clonotype appeared a few times. The rearrangement links TRBV12-3 or TRBV12-4 to TRBJ1-1, with TRBD1 matching 7 bases. This CDR3 region has 18 residues. V shed 6 bases and J 0 bases; nucleotides not matched to a gene: 16. The CDR3 loop reads CASSPPTGTVYLNTEAFF. The CDR3 DNA follows: TGTGCCAGCAGCCCTCCAACCGGGACAGTCTACCTGAACACTGAAGCTTTCTTT.

V and J are TRBV7-2 and TRBJ2-5, with a possible D match to TRBD2 (6 bases). Germline loops: CDR1 SGHTA, CDR2 FQGNSA. Trimming pared 5 bases from V and 12 bases from J, leaving 16 bases between. There are 12 residues in the CDR3. The CDR3 sequence: CASSLFGTHEYF. CDR3 DNA: TGTGCCAGCAGCCTCTTTGGGACTCACGAGTACTTC.

This clonotype was counted a few times. The V call is TRBV19, the J call TRBJ1-5; D may be TRBD1 (6 bases). The CDR3 has 14 residues. Germline assignment: CDR1 LNHDA and CDR2 SQIVND (reference sequence). The V gene lost 2 bases and the J gene lost 3 bases, with 8 bases spanning the gap. CDR3 amino acids: CASSIQGNNQPQHF. CDR3 bases: TGTGCCAGTAGTATACAGGGGAACAATCAGCCCCAGCATTTT.

The chain carries TRBV10-3 and TRBJ2-4; 9 bases are shared with TRBD1. The CDR3 spans 13 residues. V gave up 11 bases and J gave up 6 bases; unmatched junction bases: 8. Germline CDR1 reads ENHRY; CDR2 reads SYGVKD. CDR3 sequence: CASRPGQGNIQYF. DNA of the CDR3: TGTGCCTCTCGTCCGGGACAGGGAAACATTCAGTACTTC.

The V call is TRBV7-2, the J call TRBJ2-1; 8 bases map to TRBD2. There are 16 residues in the CDR3. The V gene's germline CDR1 is SGHTA and CDR2 FQGNSA. J was trimmed by 6 bases and V by 3 bases; bases with no gene match: 10. The CDR3 here is CASSFSPSGSPNEQFF. CDR3 in DNA: TGTGCCAGCAGCTTTTCGCCCAGCGGGAGCCCCAATGAGCAGTTCTTC.

This clonotype has just a few counts. The J gene is TRBJ1-2, the V gene TRBV10-3, with TRBD1 as a possible D gene (5 bases). Germline V lookup: CDR1 ENHRY, CDR2 SYGVKD. Trimming shortened V by 3 bases and J by 0 bases, and 11 bases separated the two germline ends. The CDR3 has 15 residues. CDR3 in DNA: TGTGCCATCAGTGATGGTGGGGCAGCTAACTATGGCTACACCTTC. It codes for CAISDGGAANYGYTF.

In this sample, this clonotype turned up a few times. This CDR3 is CSAKSWGDITEAFF. The CDR3 nucleotides read TGCAGTGCTAAGTCTTGGGGGGATATCACTGAAGCTTTCTTT. This rearrangement joins TRBV20-1 to TRBJ1-1, with D possibly being TRBD1 (5 bases). The length of the CDR3 is 14 residues. V shed 4 bases and J shed 4 bases, with 16 bases lying between them. Germline V gives CDR1 DFQATT, CDR2 SNEGSKA (reference sequence).

The genes are TRBV30 and TRBJ2-1; 10 bases fit TRBD2. CDR1 is GTSNPN, CDR2 SVGIG, per germline (reference sequence). The CDR3 sequence is 15 residues long. V lost 2 bases, J lost 2 bases, and 3 bases stayed unmatched. The CDR3 coding sequence is TGTGCCTGGAGTCTTAGCGGGGGGCCCTACAATGAGCAGTTCTTC. This codes for CAWSLSGGPYNEQFF.

This rearrangement joins TRBV12-3 or TRBV12-4 to TRBJ2-1; TRBD2 might be the D (6 bases). V dropped 2 bases and J dropped 10 bases, with 12 bases sitting between them. The CDR3 totals 13 residues. The CDR3 DNA reads as TGTGCCAGCAGTTTACTCCGGGACTTCGAGCAGTTCTTC. It yields the protein CASSLLRDFEQFF.